One sample yielded the 9 T cell receptor beta chains listed below, sequenced in a study of OX40 agonist ivuxolimab in advanced cancers. Repertoires were generated with immunoSEQ multiplex PCR, while TCRdb's copy carries only in-frame clones and drops some. Counted here are over 50,000 clones, about nine tenths occurring once; the ten biggest clones make up approximately 1.8%. Sequenced material: CD4+ or CD8+ T cells sorted from blood, taken in a trial of the OX40 agonist ivuxolimab. The receptors here all came from an adult with an advanced solid tumor such as melanoma, head and neck, liver or kidney cancer.

The rearrangement uses TRBV14 and TRBJ1-1; D is ambiguous. The CDR3 extends over 14 amino acids. V dropped 0 bases and J dropped 5 bases, with 10 bases sitting between them. From germline, CDR1 is SGHDN and CDR2 FVKESK. For the CDR3, the DNA is TGTGCCAGCAGCCAAGAGATTTGGGGAACTGAAGCTTTCTTT. This gives the protein CASSQEIWGTEAFF.

This sequence joins TRBV18 and TRBJ2-1; 8 nucleotides line up with TRBD1. The CDR3 runs 14 residues. V shed 1 base, J shed 7 bases, and the junction held 3 bases outside the gene matches. The germline V gene encodes CDR1 KGHSH and CDR2 LQKENI. The chain's CDR3 is CASSPRTGRNEQFF. For the CDR3, the DNA is TGTGCCAGCTCACCACGGACAGGGCGAAATGAGCAGTTCTTC.

The J gene is TRBJ1-6, the V gene TRBV27, with unresolved D. Germline V gene sequence: CDR1 MNHEY, CDR2 SMNVEV (reference sequence). This CDR3 region has 12 residues. Trimming removed 8 bases from V and 6 bases from J, with 8 bases in between. As DNA, the CDR3 is TGTGCCAGCCGCCCCGGTAATTCACCCCTCCACTTT. It encodes CASRPGNSPLHF.

This chain uses TRBV5-6 with TRBJ1-1; TRBD1 matches 7 bases. The V and J ends lost 2 bases and 10 bases, in that order; junction bases with no gene match: 2. The CDR3 loop spans 11 amino acids. Germline values: CDR1 SGHDT, CDR2 YYEEEE. The CDR3 region is CASSFSGGAFF. The CDR3 DNA reads TGTGCCAGCAGCTTCTCAGGGGGAGCTTTCTTT.

The chain combines TRBV5-1 with TRBJ2-7; maybe TRBD2 (6 bases). The CDR3 runs 12 residues. Per germline, CDR1 SGHRS and CDR2 YFSETQ. The V end was cut by 4 bases, the J end by 5 bases, with 10 bases between. The CDR3 region has the DNA TGCGCCAGCAGCCTCGGGACTGACGAGCAGTACTTC. Translation: CASSLGTDEQYF.

The chain couples TRBV7-2 to TRBJ2-5; D unresolved. The DNA end is more similar to TRBJ2-7, so the J call may be wrong. There are 11 residues in the CDR3. Germline CDR1 reads SGHTA; CDR2 reads FQGNSA. CDR3 region: CASSQRYEQYF. The CDR3 nucleotides read TGTGCCAGCAGCCAACGCTACGAGCAGTACTTC.

The chain recombines TRBV6-5 with TRBJ1-4, with TRBD1 identical over 7 bases. After removal of 5 bases from V and 6 bases from J, the junction contained 9 bases not matched to a gene. This CDR3 is built from 15 residues. Germline V gives CDR1 MNHEY, CDR2 SVGAGI. The DNA for the CDR3 is TGTGCCAGCAGTGGCAACAGGGGAGGGGATGAAAAACTGTTTTTT. It specifies CASSGNRGGDEKLFF.

This clone was seen a few times. This chain connects TRBV5-4 to TRBJ1-1; unclear D gene. The germline CDR1 and CDR2 sequences are SGHNT and YYREEE (reference sequence). The CDR3 spans 13 residues. V dropped 2 bases and J dropped 5 bases, with 10 bases sitting between them. CDR3 sequence: CASSFRGGTEAFF. The CDR3 nucleotides read TGTGCCAGCAGCTTCCGAGGTGGGACTGAAGCTTTCTTT.

The chain joins TRBV6-6 to TRBJ2-2; D tentatively reads TRBD1 or TRBD2 (6 bases each). The V gene lost 7 bases and the J gene lost 6 bases, with 18 bases spanning the gap. The germline gives CDR1 MNHNY, CDR2 SVGAGI (reference sequence). This CDR3 has 15 amino acids. The CDR3 DNA reads as TGTGCCAGCACTGAGTGGGGGGCGCAATCCGGGGAGCTGTTTTTT. Translation: CASTEWGAQSGELFF.